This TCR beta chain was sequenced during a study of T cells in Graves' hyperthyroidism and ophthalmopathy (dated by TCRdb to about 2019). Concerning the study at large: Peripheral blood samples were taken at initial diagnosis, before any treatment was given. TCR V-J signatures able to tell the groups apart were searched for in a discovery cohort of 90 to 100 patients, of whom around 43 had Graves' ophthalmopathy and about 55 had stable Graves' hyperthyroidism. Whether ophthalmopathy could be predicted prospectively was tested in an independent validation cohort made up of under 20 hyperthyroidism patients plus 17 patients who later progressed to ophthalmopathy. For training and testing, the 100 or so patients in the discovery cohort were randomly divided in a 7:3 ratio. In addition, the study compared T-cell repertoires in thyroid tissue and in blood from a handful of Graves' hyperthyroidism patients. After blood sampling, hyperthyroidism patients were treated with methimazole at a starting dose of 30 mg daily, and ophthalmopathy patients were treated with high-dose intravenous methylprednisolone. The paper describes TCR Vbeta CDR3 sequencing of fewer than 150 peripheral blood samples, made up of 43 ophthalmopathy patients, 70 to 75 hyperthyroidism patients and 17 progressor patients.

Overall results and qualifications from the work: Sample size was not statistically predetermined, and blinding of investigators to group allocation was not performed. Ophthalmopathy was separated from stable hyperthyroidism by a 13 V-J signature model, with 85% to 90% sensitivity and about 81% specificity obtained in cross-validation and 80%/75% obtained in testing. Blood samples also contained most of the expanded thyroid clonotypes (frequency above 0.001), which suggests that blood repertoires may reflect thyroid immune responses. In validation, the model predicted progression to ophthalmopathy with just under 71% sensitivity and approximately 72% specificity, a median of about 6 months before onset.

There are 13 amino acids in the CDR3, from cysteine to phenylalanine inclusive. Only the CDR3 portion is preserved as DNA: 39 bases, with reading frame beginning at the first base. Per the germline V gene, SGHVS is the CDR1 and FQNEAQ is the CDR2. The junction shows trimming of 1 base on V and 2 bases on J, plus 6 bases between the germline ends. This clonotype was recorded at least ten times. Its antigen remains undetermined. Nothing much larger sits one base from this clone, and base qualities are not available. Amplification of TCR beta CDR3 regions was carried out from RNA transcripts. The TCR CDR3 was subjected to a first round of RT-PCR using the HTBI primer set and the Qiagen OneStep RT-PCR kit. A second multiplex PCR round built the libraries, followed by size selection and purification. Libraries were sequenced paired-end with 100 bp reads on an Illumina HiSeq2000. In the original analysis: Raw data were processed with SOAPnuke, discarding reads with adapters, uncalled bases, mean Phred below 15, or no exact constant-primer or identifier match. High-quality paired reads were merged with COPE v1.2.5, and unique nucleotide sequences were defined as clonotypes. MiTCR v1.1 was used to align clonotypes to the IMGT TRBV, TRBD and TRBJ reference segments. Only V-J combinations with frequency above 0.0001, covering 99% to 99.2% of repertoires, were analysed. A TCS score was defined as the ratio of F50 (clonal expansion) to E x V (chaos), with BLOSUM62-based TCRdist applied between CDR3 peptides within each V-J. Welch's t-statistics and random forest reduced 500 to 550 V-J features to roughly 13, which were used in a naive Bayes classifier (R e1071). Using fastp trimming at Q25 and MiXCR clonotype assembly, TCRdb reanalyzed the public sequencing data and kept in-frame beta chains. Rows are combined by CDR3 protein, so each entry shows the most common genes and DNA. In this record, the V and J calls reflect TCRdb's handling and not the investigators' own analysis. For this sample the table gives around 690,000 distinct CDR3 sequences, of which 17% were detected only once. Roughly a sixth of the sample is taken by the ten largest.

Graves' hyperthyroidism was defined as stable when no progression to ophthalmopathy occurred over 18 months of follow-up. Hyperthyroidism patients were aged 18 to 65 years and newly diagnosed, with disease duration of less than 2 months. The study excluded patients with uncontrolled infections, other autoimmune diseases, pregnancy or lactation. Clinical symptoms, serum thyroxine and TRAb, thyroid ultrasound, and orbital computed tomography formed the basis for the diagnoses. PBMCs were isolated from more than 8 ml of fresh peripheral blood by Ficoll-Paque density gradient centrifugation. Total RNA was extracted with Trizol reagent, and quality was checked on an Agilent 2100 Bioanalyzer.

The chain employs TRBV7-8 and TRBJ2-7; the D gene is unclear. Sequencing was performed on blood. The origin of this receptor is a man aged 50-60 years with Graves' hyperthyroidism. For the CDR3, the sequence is CASSLGWAYEQYF. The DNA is TGTGCCAGCAGCTTAGGCTGGGCCTACGAGCAGTACTTC.